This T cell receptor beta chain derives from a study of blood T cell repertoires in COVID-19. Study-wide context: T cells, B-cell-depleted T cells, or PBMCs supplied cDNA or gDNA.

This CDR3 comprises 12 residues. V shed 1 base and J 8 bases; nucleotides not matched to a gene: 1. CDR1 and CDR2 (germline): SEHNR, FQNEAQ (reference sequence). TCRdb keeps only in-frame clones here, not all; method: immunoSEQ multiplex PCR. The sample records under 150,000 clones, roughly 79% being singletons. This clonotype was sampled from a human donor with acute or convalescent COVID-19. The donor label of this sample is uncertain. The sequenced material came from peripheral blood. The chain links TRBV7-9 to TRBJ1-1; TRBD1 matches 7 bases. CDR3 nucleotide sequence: TGTGCCAGCAGCTTAGAGACAGGGGAAGCTTTCTTT. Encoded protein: CASSLETGEAFF.